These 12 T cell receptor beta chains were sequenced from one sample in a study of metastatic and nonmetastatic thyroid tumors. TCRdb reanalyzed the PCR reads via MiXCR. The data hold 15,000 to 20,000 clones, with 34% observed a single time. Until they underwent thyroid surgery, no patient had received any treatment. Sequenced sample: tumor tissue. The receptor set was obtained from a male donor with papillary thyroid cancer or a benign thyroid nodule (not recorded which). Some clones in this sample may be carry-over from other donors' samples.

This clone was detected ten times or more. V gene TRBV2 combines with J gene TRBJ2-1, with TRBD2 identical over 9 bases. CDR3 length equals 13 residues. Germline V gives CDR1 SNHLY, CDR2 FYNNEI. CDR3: CAISGSDEGEQFF. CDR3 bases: TGTGCGATTAGCGGGAGCGACGAGGGTGAGCAGTTCTTC.

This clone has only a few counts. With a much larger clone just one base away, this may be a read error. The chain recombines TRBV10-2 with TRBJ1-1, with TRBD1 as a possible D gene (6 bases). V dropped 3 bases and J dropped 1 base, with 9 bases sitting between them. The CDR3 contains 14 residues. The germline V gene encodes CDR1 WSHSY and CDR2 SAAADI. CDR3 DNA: TGCGCCAGCAGTGATGCGGGACAGAACACTGAAGCTTTCTTT. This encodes CASSDAGQNTEAFF.

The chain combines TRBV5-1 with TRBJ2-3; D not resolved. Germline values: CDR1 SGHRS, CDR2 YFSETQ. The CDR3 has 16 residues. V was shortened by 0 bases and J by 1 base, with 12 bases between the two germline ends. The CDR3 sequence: CASSLGRKPGTDTQYF. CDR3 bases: TGCGCCAGCAGCTTGGGGCGTAAACCTGGCACAGATACGCAGTATTTT.

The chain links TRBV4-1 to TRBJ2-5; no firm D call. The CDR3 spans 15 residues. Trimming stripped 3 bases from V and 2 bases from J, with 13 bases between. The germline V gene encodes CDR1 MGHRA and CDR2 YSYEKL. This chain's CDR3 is CASSHTYRSQETQYF. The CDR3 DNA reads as TGCGCCAGCAGCCATACGTACAGATCGCAAGAGACCCAGTACTTC.

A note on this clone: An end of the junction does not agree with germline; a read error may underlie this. CDR3 protein: CASSLITGGAGKLLF. CDR3 in DNA: TGCGCCAGCAGCCTTATAACGGGGGGCGCTGGAAAACTTCTTTTT. This rearrangement joins TRBV5-1 to TRBJ1-4, with D possibly being TRBD1 (6 bases). The germline V gene has CDR1 SGHRS and CDR2 YFSETQ. The CDR3 sequence is 15 residues long.

CDR3 loop: CASSLRIDNEQFF. For the CDR3, the DNA is TGTGCCAGCAGCTTGAGGATTGATAATGAGCAGTTCTTC. The V and J genes are TRBV5-6 and TRBJ2-1; D is unclear. This CDR3 is 13 amino acids long. The V gene lost 1 base and the J gene lost 7 bases, with 9 bases spanning the gap. The germline gives CDR1 SGHDT, CDR2 YYEEEE. The full variable domain, rest sourced from reference TRBV5-6 and TRBJ2-1, is DAGVTQSPTHLIKTRGQQVTLRCSPKSGHDTVSWYQQALGQGPQFIFQYYEEEERQRGNFPDRFSGHQFPNYSSELNVNALLLGDSALYLCASSLRIDNEQFFGPGTRLTVL.

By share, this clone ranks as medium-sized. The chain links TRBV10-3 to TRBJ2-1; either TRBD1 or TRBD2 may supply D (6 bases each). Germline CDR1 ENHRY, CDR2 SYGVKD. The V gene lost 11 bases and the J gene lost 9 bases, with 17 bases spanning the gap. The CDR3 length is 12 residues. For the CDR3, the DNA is TGTGCCGGAGGGAGAAAGGGGGGTGAGCAGTTCTTC. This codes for CAGGRKGGEQFF.

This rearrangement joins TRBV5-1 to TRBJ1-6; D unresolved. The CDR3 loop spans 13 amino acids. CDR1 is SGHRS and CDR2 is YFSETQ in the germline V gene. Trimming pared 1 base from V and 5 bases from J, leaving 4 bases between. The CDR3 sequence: CASSLLDNSPLHF. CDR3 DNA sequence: TGCGCCAGCAGCTTGTTGGATAATTCACCCCTCCACTTT.

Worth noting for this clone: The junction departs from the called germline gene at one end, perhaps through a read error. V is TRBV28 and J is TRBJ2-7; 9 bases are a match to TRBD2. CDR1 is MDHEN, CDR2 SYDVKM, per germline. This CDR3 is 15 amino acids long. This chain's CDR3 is CASSTMSSGSFEQKF. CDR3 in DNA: TGTGCCAGCAGTACTATGAGTAGCGGGAGCTTCGAGCAGAAGTTC.

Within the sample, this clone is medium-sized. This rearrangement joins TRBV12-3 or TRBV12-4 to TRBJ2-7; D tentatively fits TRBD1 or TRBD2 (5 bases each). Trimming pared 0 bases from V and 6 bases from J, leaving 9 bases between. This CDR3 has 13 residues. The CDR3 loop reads CASSLAGGSEQYF. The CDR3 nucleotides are TGTGCCAGCAGTTTAGCTGGGGGATCCGAGCAGTACTTC.

The DNA of the CDR3 is TGTGCCAGCTCAGGGTGTAATGAAAAACTGTTTTTT. It codes for CASSGCNEKLFF. V gene TRBV9 combines with J gene TRBJ1-4; possibly TRBD1 for D (5 bases). CDR3 length: 12 residues. V dropped 7 bases and J dropped 4 bases, with 8 bases sitting between them. Germline V lookup: CDR1 SGDLS, CDR2 YYNGEE. Complete variable domain (other parts from reference TRBV9 and TRBJ1-4): DSGVTQTPKHLITATGQRVTLRCSPRSGDLSVYWYQQSLDQGLQFLIQYYNGEERAKGNILERFSAQQFPDLHSELNLSSLELGDSALYFCASSGCNEKLFFGSGTQLSVL.

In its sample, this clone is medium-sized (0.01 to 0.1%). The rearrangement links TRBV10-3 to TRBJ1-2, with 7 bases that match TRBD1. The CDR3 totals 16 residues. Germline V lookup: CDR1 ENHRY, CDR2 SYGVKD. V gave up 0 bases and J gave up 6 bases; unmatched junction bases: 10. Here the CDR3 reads CAISESNTGARDGYTF. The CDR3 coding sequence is TGTGCCATCAGTGAGTCGAATACAGGGGCGCGTGATGGCTACACCTTC.